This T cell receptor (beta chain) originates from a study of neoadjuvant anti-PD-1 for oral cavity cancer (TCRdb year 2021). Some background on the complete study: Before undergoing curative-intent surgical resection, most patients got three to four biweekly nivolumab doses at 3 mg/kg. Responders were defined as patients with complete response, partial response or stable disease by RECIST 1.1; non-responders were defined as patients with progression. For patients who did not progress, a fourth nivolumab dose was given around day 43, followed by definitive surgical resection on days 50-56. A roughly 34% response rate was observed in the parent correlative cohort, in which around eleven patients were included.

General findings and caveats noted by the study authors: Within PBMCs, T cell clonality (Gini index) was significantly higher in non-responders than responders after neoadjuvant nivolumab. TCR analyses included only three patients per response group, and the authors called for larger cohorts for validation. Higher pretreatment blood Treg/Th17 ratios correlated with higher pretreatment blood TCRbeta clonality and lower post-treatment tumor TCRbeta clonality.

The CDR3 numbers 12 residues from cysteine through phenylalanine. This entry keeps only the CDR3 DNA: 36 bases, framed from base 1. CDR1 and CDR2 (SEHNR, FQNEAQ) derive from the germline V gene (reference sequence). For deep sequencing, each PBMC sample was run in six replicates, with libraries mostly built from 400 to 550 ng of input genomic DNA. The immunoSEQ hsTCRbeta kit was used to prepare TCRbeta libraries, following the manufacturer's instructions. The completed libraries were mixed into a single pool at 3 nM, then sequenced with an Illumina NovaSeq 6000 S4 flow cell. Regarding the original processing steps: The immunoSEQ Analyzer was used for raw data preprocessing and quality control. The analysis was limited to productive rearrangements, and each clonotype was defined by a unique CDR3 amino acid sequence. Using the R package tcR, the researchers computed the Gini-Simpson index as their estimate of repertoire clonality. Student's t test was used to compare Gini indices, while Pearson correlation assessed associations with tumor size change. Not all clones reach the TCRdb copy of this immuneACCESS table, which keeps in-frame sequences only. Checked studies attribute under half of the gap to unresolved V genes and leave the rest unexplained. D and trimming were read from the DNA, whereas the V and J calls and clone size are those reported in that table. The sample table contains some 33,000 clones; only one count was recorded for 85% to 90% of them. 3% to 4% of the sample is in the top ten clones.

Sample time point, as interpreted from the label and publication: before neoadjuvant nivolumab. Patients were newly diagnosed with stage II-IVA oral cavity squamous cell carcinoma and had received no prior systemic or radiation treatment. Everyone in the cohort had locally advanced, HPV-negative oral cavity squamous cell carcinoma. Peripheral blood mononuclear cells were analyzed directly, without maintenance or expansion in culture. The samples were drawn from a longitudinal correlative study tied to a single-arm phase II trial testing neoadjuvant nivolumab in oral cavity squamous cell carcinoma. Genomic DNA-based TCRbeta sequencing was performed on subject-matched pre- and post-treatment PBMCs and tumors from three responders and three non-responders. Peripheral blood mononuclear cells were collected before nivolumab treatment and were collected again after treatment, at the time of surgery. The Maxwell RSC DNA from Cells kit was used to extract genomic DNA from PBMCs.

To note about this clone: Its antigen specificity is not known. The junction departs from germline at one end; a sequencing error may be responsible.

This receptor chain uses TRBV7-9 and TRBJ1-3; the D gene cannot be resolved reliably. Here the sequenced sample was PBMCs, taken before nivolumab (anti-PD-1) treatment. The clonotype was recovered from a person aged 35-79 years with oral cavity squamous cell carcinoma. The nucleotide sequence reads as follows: TGTGCCAGCAGCTTAGCCACGGGCCCGGGAGATTTT. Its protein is CASSLATGPGDF.